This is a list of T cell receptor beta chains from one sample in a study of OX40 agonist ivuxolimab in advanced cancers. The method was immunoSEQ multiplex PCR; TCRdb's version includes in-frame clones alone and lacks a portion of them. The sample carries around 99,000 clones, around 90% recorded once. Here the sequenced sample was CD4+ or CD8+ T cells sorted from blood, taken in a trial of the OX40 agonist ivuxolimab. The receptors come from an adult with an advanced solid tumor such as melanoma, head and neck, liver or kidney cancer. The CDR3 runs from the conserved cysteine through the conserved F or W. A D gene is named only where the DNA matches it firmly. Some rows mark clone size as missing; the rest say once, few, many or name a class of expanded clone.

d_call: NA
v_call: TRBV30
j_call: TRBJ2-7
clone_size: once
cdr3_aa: CAWRGRGKQYF
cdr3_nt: TGTGCCTGGAGGGGCAGGGGTAAGCAGTACTTC

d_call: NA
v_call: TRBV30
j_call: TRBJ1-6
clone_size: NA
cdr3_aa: CAWSVGNSPLHF
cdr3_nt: TGTGCCTGGAGTGTAGGGAACTCACCCCTCCACTTT

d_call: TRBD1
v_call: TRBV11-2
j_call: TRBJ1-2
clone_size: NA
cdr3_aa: CASSPIRQGRSGYTF
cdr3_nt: TGTGCCAGCAGCCCAATTCGACAGGGCAGGAGCGGCTACACCTTC

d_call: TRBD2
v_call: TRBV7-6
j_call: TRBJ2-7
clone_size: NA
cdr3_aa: CASSLGAGAPYEQYF
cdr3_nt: TGTGCCAGCAGCTTGGGAGCGGGAGCCCCCTACGAGCAGTACTTC

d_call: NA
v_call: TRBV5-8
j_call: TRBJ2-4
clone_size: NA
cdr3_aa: CASSPRLGTKNIQYF
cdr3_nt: TGTGCCAGCAGCCCGCGCCTGGGGACCAAAAACATTCAGTACTTC

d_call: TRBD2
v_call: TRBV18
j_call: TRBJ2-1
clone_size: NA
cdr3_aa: CASSPHGLAGENEQFF
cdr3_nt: TGTGCCAGCTCACCTCACGGACTAGCGGGAGAAAATGAGCAGTTCTTC

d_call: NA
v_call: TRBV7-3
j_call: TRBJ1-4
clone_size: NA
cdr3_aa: CASSPRTDEETNEKLFF
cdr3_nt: TGTGCCAGCAGCCCGAGGACAGACGAAGAGACTAATGAAAAACTGTTTTTT

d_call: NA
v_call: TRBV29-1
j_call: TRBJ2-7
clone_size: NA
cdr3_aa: CSASEYSEQYF
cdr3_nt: TGCAGCGCGTCGGAGTACAGCGAGCAGTACTTC

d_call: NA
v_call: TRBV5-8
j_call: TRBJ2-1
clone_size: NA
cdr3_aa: CASSSGTALYNEQFF
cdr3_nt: TGTGCCAGCAGTTCCGGGACCGCCCTATACAATGAGCAGTTCTTC

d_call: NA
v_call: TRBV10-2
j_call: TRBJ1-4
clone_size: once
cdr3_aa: CASRRTVTNEKLFF
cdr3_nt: TGCGCCAGCAGGCGGACAGTAACTAATGAAAAACTGTTTTTT

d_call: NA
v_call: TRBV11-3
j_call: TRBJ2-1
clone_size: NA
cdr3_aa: CASSLGGAVVYEQFF
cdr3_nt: TGTGCCAGCAGCTTAGGTGGGGCGGTTGTGTATGAGCAGTTCTTC

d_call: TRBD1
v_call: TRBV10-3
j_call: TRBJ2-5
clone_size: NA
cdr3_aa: CAISQGAETQYF
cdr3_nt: TGTGCCATCAGCCAGGGGGCTGAGACCCAGTACTTC

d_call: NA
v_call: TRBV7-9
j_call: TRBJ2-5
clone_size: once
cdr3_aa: CASSPMRPYQETQYF
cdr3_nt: TGTGCCAGCAGCCCGATGCGACCGTACCAAGAGACCCAGTACTTC

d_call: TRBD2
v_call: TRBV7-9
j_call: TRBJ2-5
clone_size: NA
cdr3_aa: CASRAGIAQETQYF
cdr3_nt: TGTGCCAGCAGAGCGGGAATTGCCCAAGAGACCCAGTACTTC

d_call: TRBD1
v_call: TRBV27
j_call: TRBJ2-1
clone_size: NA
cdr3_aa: CASSFFPGTGFYNEQFF
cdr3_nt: TGTGCCAGCAGTTTTTTTCCCGGGACAGGGTTCTACAATGAGCAGTTCTTC

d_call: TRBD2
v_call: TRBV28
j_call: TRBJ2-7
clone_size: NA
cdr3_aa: CASRSSGLAGVDYEQYF
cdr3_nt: TGTGCCAGCAGATCCTCGGGACTAGCGGGAGTGGACTACGAGCAGTACTTC

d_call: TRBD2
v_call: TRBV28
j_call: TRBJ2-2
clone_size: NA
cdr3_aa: CASRGGTNTGELFF
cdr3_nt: TGTGCCAGCAGGGGGGGGACGAACACCGGGGAGCTGTTTTTT

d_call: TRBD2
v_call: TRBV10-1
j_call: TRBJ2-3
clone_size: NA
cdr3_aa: CASTPGLAGTDTQYF
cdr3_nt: TGCGCCAGCACTCCGGGACTAGCGGGTACAGATACGCAGTATTTT

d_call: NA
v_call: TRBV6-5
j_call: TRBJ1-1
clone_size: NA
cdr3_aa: CASSARQPAEAFF
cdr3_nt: TGTGCCAGCAGTGCTCGACAACCCGCTGAAGCTTTCTTT

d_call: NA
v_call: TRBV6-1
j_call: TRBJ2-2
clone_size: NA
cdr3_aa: CASSTPPTGELFF
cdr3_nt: TGTGCCAGCAGTACACCGCCCACCGGGGAGCTGTTTTTT

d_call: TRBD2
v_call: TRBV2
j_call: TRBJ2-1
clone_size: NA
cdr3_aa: CASSGERGSYNEQFF
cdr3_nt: TGTGCCAGCAGTGGTGAGCGGGGCTCCTACAATGAGCAGTTCTTC

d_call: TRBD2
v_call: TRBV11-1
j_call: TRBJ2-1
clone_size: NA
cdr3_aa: CASSLASGGVHEQFF
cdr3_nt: TGTGCCAGCAGCTTAGCTAGCGGGGGGGTCCATGAGCAGTTCTTC

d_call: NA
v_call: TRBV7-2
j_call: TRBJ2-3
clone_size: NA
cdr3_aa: CASSLVLLGGTQYF
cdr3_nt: TGTGCCAGCAGCTTAGTACTTCTCGGCGGAACGCAGTATTTT

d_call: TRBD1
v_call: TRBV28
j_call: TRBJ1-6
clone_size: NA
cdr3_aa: CASRAGTDYSPLHF
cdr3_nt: TGTGCCAGTCGAGCCGGGACAGATTATTCACCCCTCCACTTT